This T cell receptor beta chain is drawn from a study of blood T cell repertoires in COVID-19. As processed by the authors: For nucleated cells, counts were estimated from reference gene primer amplification. Only in-frame clones appear in the TCRdb table, and some are missing; sequencing was by immunoSEQ multiplex PCR. V, J and clone size reflect that table, while D and trimming were determined from the DNA. The data show fewer than 250,000 clones, with around 87% seen just once and approximately 15% held by the top ten. V shed 7 bases, J shed 7 bases, and the junction held 6 bases outside the gene matches. Germline V gene sequence: CDR1 SNHLY, CDR2 FYNNEI. CDR3 length equals 14 residues.

The rearrangement uses TRBV2 and TRBJ1-6, with 8 positions matching TRBD1. The clonotype comes from a young man who had been exposed to COVID-19. The source material was PBMCs or T cells enriched from blood (not recorded which). The CDR3 DNA follows: TGTGCCAGCAAGCAGGGGGCGCGAAATTCACCCCTCCACTTT. This gives the protein CASKQGARNSPLHF. The full variable domain, with the rest looked up from reference TRBV2 and TRBJ1-6, is EPEVTQTPSHQVTQMGQEVILRCVPISNHLYFYWYRQILGQKVEFLVSFYNNEISEKSEIFDDQFSVERPDGSNFTLKIRSTKLEDSAMYFCASKQGARNSPLHFGNGTRLTVT.